One sample yielded the 23 T cell receptor beta chains listed below, sequenced in a study of radiation and T cells in renal cell carcinoma. Time point here: baseline pretreatment blood. Treatment denoted: 15 Gy SBRT to primary tumor, nephrectomy 4 weeks later. Measured with immunoSEQ multiplex PCR; TCRdb has only the in-frame clones, and not every one. The data contain approximately 120,000 clones, approximately 78% of them singletons. Material: blood, obtained from a patient whose treatment included radiotherapy and nephrectomy. All receptors come from a woman in her sixties or seventies with renal cell carcinoma.

This clone was picked up a small number of times. Here the CDR3 DNA reads TGTGCCAGCACAGGCCAGAGCTACCAAGAGACCCAGTACTTC. Translation: CASTGQSYQETQYF. The chain carries TRBV6-1 and TRBJ2-5, with no clear D. The V end was cut by 7 bases, the J end by 0 bases, with 12 bases between. The length of the CDR3 is 14 residues. Germline V gene lookup returns CDR1 MNHNS and CDR2 SASEGT.

This clone has only a few counts. The J gene is TRBJ1-5, the V gene TRBV30; D is unresolved. V was shortened by 2 bases and J by 3 bases, with 8 bases between the two germline ends. Germline V gene data show CDR1 as GTSNPN and CDR2 as SVGIG (reference sequence). The CDR3 is made up of 13 amino acids. CDR3 in amino acids: CAWSTAINQPQHF. CDR3 in DNA: TGTGCCTGGAGTACTGCTATCAATCAGCCCCAGCATTTT.

The chain uses TRBV9 and TRBJ1-6, with D perhaps matching TRBD1 (5 bases). The V gene lost 3 bases and the J gene lost 9 bases, with 10 bases spanning the gap. This CDR3 region has 13 residues. CDR1 and CDR2 (germline): SGDLS, YYNGEE. CDR3 sequence reads: CASSAPGPSPLHF. The DNA for the CDR3 is TGTGCCAGCAGCGCGCCGGGGCCTTCACCCCTCCACTTT. Looking up the rest from reference TRBV9 and TRBJ1-6 gives the full variable domain: DSGVTQTPKHLITATGQRVTLRCSPRSGDLSVYWYQQSLDQGLQFLIQYYNGEERAKGNILERFSAQQFPDLHSELNLSSLELGDSALYFCASSAPGPSPLHFGNGTRLTVT.

J is TRBJ2-3 and V is TRBV4-3, with 8 bases fitting TRBD2. Germline V gene sequence: CDR1 LGHNA, CDR2 YSLEER. The J segment lost 6 bases and the V segment lost 0 bases, leaving 8 bases of the junction unmatched. The CDR3 is made up of 16 amino acids. The CDR3 DNA follows: TGCGCCAGCAGCCAAGAATTCCCGGGACTAGTGGATACGCAGTATTTT. Protein product: CASSQEFPGLVDTQYF.

The J gene is TRBJ1-6, the V gene TRBV10-2; 11 nucleotides line up with TRBD1. Germline-derived CDR1 and CDR2 are WSHSY and SAAADI. The CDR3 consists of 18 residues. V shed 6 bases, J shed 5 bases, and the junction held 12 bases outside the gene matches. The CDR3 sequence: CASRYSDRGRRDNSPLHF. CDR3 DNA: TGCGCCAGCAGATATTCGGACAGGGGGCGACGGGATAATTCACCCCTCCACTTT.

The chain joins TRBV4-2 to TRBJ2-5; 8 nucleotides line up with TRBD2. In germline, CDR1 is LGHNA, CDR2 YNFKEQ. The CDR3 covers 16 residues. V gave up 0 bases and J gave up 4 bases; unmatched junction bases: 7. CDR3 loop: CASSQDPGGPLETQYF. The CDR3, as DNA: TGTGCCAGCAGCCAAGATCCGGGAGGGCCTTTAGAGACCCAGTACTTC.

V is TRBV28 and J is TRBJ1-1, with 8 nucleotides matching TRBD1. Germline loops: CDR1 MDHEN, CDR2 SYDVKM. The CDR3 runs to 15 residues. Trimming cost V 4 bases and J 11 bases; bases outside gene matches: 15. The CDR3 is CASSSTGQAIWLAFF. The CDR3 DNA sequence: TGTGCCAGCAGTTCAACGGGACAGGCCATATGGTTGGCTTTCTTT.

V and J are TRBV7-2 and TRBJ1-3; 8 bases align to TRBD1. Germline CDR1 reads SGHTA; CDR2 reads FQGNSA. V lost 5 bases and J lost 3; bases outside the gene matches: 12. The CDR3 spans 17 residues. In DNA, the CDR3 is TGTGCCAGCAGCCAAACGGACAGGGTTTTTGGTGGAAACACCATATATTTT. This encodes CASSQTDRVFGGNTIYF.

This chain joins TRBV6-6 and TRBJ2-7; perhaps D is TRBD1 or TRBD2 (5 bases each). The V gene lost 6 bases and the J gene lost 2 bases, with 14 bases spanning the gap. Germline CDR1 and CDR2: MNHNY and SVGAGI (reference sequence). The CDR3 runs to 14 residues. The DNA of the CDR3 is TGTGCCAGCAGGATCAACAGGACTCCCTACGAGCAGTACTTC. As protein: CASRINRTPYEQYF.

The V call is TRBV6-6, the J call TRBJ1-4, with D unresolved. V was pared by 5 bases and J by 0 bases, with 10 bases between. Germline assignment: CDR1 MNHNY and CDR2 SVGAGI (reference sequence). The CDR3 loop spans 15 amino acids. CDR3 sequence: CASSDRRPTNEKLFF. The CDR3 DNA reads TGTGCCAGCAGTGACCGGCGGCCAACTAATGAAAAACTGTTTTTT.

The chain has TRBV18 and TRBJ1-3; no firm D call. The CDR3 consists of 15 residues. Germline V gene lookup returns CDR1 KGHSH and CDR2 LQKENI. Trimming shortened V by 5 bases and J by 1 base, and 12 bases separated the two germline ends. The CDR3: CASSRGSGSGNTIYF. The CDR3 nucleotides are TGTGCCAGCTCAAGAGGCTCGGGTTCTGGAAACACCATATATTTT.

This rearrangement joins TRBV28 to TRBJ1-3; D perhaps matches TRBD1 (5 bases). The germline gives CDR1 MDHEN, CDR2 SYDVKM. This CDR3 is 13 amino acids long. The V end was cut by 6 bases, the J end by 8 bases, with 14 bases between. CDR3 residues: CASSLVRAHTIYF. The CDR3 bases are TGTGCCAGCAGCCTGGTCAGGGCGCACACCATATATTTT.

CDR3 amino acids: CASSQDWGSQETQYF. For the CDR3, the DNA is TGCGCCAGCAGCCAAGATTGGGGGAGCCAAGAGACCCAGTACTTC. The chain uses TRBV4-1 and TRBJ2-5, with D perhaps being TRBD1 or TRBD2 (5 bases each). This CDR3 has 15 amino acids. The ends were cut back, 0 bases at V and 1 base at J, with 9 bases in the middle. CDR1 is MGHRA, CDR2 YSYEKL, per germline.

The chain joins TRBV5-1 to TRBJ2-7; 11 nucleotides align to TRBD1. The CDR3 runs to 14 residues. V lost 4 bases, J lost 3 bases, and 3 bases stayed unmatched. The germline CDR1 and CDR2 sequences are SGHRS and YFSETQ. CDR3 protein: CASSPGTGGYEQYF. The DNA for the CDR3 is TGCGCCAGCAGCCCTGGGACAGGGGGCTACGAGCAGTACTTC. The full variable domain, in which reference TRBV5-1 and TRBJ2-7 provide the parts outside the CDR3, is KAGVTQTPRYLIKTRGQQVTLSCSPISGHRSVSWYQQTPGQGLQFLFEYFSETQRNKGNFPGRFSGRQFSNSRSEMNVSTLELGDSALYLCASSPGTGGYEQYFGPGTRLTVT.

This clone was detected only once. This chain joins TRBV9 and TRBJ1-2; weak D call: TRBD1 (5 bases). CDR1 and CDR2 (germline): SGDLS, YYNGEE. This CDR3 is 14 amino acids long. Trimming removed 1 base at V and 7 bases at J, with 14 bases between. Written as DNA, the CDR3 is TGTGCCAGCAGCGTACCTTCCAGGGTGGGTGGCTACACCTTC. Amino acid sequence: CASSVPSRVGGYTF.

This chain links TRBV19 with TRBJ2-1, with D possibly being TRBD1 (6 bases). The CDR3 is 16 amino acids. The germline V gene encodes CDR1 LNHDA and CDR2 SQIVND (reference sequence). The V gene lost 0 bases and the J gene lost 0 bases, with 9 bases spanning the gap. DNA of the CDR3: TGTGCCAGTAGTATAGAGGGACATAGCTCCTACAATGAGCAGTTCTTC. It specifies CASSIEGHSSYNEQFF.

This rearrangement joins TRBV19 to TRBJ1-1; 10 bases line up with TRBD1. Trimming removed 6 bases from V and 5 bases from J; junction bases left unmatched: 12. This CDR3 has 16 residues. Looked up from germline, CDR1 is LNHDA and CDR2 is SQIVND (reference sequence). The CDR3 DNA reads as TGTGCCAGTAGGATTGACAGGGGGCAAAGGAAAACTGAAGCTTTCTTT. Translated: CASRIDRGQRKTEAFF.

V gene TRBV10-3 combines with J gene TRBJ2-6, with a tentative D call TRBD2 (5 bases). This CDR3 is 16 amino acids long. The germline gives CDR1 ENHRY, CDR2 SYGVKD. V was shortened by 0 bases and J by 0 bases, with 6 bases between the two germline ends. This chain's CDR3 is CAISESGASGANVLTF. Written as DNA, the CDR3 is TGTGCCATCAGTGAGTCGGGAGCCTCTGGGGCCAACGTCCTGACTTTC.

The rearrangement joins TRBV6-5 to TRBJ1-1; D is ambiguous. The CDR3 covers 14 residues. Germline values: CDR1 MNHEY, CDR2 SVGAGI. The ends were cut back, 0 bases at V and 0 bases at J, with 5 bases in the middle. CDR3 region: CASSYSSLNTEAFF. CDR3 sequence (DNA): TGTGCCAGCAGTTACTCGTCCCTGAACACTGAAGCTTTCTTT.

This clone was recorded only once. The chain employs TRBV19 and TRBJ1-2; 9 nucleotides line up with TRBD1. Germline assignment: CDR1 LNHDA and CDR2 SQIVND (reference sequence). V trimming: 5 bases; J trimming: 9 bases; junction bases outside the gene matches: 10. The CDR3 consists of 14 residues. The CDR3 nucleotides read TGTGCCAGTAGTCCCGCCGGGGACAGGGTTAGCTACACCTTC. Protein: CASSPAGDRVSYTF.

This clone was observed many times. The chain recombines TRBV9 with TRBJ1-1, with D hard to call. The CDR3 is 14 residues long. Germline V lookup: CDR1 SGDLS, CDR2 YYNGEE. V was clipped by 0 bases and J by 1 base, with 7 bases between them. The CDR3 DNA is TGTGCCAGCAGCGTAGATACGGGGAACACTGAAGCTTTCTTT. Translating gives CASSVDTGNTEAFF. Using reference TRBV9 and TRBJ1-1 for the parts outside the CDR3, the full variable domain is DSGVTQTPKHLITATGQRVTLRCSPRSGDLSVYWYQQSLDQGLQFLIQYYNGEERAKGNILERFSAQQFPDLHSELNLSSLELGDSALYFCASSVDTGNTEAFFGQGTRLTVV.

This clone was counted a single time. The chain joins TRBV5-4 to TRBJ2-1; 7 bases agree with TRBD2. Germline-derived CDR1 and CDR2 are SGHNT and YYREEE (reference sequence). The CDR3 runs to 16 residues. The V and J ends lost 0 bases and 8 bases, in that order; junction bases with no gene match: 11. CDR3 loop: CASSLAAGALNDEQFF. The CDR3 DNA sequence: TGTGCCAGCAGCTTGGCGGCGGGAGCATTGAACGATGAGCAGTTCTTC.

This clone was detected only a few times. The chain employs TRBV7-8 and TRBJ2-7, with D tentatively TRBD1 or TRBD2 (5 bases each). Germline lookup yields CDR1 SGHVS and CDR2 FQNEAQ. The V and J ends lost 4 bases and 2 bases respectively, with 15 bases between them. The CDR3 runs 15 residues. The CDR3 here is CASSSEWDGPYEQYF. In DNA form, the CDR3 reads TGTGCCAGCAGCTCCGAATGGGACGGGCCCTACGAGCAGTACTTC. Supplemented by reference TRBV7-8 and TRBJ2-7, the full variable domain reads GAGVSQSPRYKVAKRGQDVALRCDPISGHVSLFWYQQALGQGPEFLTYFQNEAQLDKSGLPSDRFFAERPEGSVSTLKIQRTQQEDSAVYLCASSSEWDGPYEQYFGPGTRLTVT.